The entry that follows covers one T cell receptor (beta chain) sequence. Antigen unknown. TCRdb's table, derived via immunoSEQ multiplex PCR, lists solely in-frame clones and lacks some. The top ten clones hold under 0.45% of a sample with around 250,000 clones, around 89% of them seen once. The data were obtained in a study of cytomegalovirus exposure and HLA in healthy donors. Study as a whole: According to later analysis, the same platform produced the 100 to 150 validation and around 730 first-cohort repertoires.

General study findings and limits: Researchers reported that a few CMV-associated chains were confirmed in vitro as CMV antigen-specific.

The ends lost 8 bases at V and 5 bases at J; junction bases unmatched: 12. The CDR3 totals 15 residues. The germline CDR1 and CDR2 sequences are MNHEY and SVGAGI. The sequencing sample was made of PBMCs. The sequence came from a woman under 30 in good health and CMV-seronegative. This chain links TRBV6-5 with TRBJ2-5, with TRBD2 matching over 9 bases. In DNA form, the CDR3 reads TGTGCCAGCGGGAGTCGGCGGGGGGGCCTGGAGACCCAGTACTTC. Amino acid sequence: CASGSRRGGLETQYF.